Shown below are 14 T cell receptor beta chains from a single sample sequenced in a study of blood T cell repertoires in COVID-19. Clones were sequenced by immunoSEQ multiplex PCR, and TCRdb holds only the in-frame ones, with some missing. The data contain approximately 390,000 clones, roughly 90% of them singletons. Input material: PBMCs or T cells enriched from blood (not recorded which). The source of these receptors is a woman aged 35 to 49 with acute COVID-19.

The chain is built from TRBV3-1 (or the pseudogene TRBV3-2) and TRBJ1-2, with 9 bases matching TRBD1. This CDR3 region has 16 residues. The germline V gene encodes CDR1 LGHDT and CDR2 YNNKEL (reference sequence). Germline trimming cut 4 bases from V and 2 bases from J; bases unmatched to any gene: 8. The CDR3 DNA is TGTGCCAGCAGCCCAGAAGCCGGACAGGGGAACTATGGCTACACCTTC. Its translation: CASSPEAGQGNYGYTF.

The chain combines TRBV10-3 with TRBJ2-2; TRBD2 might be the D (5 bases). The CDR3 consists of 12 residues. Trimming left V 10 bases short and J 4 bases short, with 10 bases between. Germline lookup yields CDR1 ENHRY and CDR2 SYGVKD. CDR3 residues: CATQDFTGELFF. DNA for the CDR3: TGTGCCACCCAGGACTTCACCGGGGAGCTGTTTTTT.

V gene TRBV11-3 combines with J gene TRBJ2-1; 14 nucleotides line up with TRBD2. This CDR3 spans 14 amino acids. V gave up 5 bases and J gave up 8 bases; unmatched junction bases: 2. In germline, CDR1 is SGHNT, CDR2 YENEEA. The CDR3 DNA reads TGTGCCAGCAGCGGACTAGCGGGGGGCTATGAGCAGTTCTTC. Translating gives CASSGLAGGYEQFF.

This rearrangement joins TRBV7-2 to TRBJ2-1; no clear D. Trimming removed 2 bases at V and 6 bases at J, with 8 bases between. Per germline, CDR1 SGHTA and CDR2 FQGNSA. The CDR3 totals 13 residues. CDR3 amino acids: CASSLPGSNEQFF. CDR3 nucleotides: TGTGCCAGCAGCTTACCCGGTTCCAATGAGCAGTTCTTC. Complete variable domain (other parts from reference TRBV7-2 and TRBJ2-1): GAGVSQSPSNKVTEKGKDVELRCDPISGHTALYWYRQSLGQGLEFLIYFQGNSAPDKSGLPSDRFSAERTGGSVSTLTIQRTQQEDSAVYLCASSLPGSNEQFFGPGTRLTVL.

The chain couples TRBV6-5 to TRBJ2-7; TRBD1 aligns across 8 bases. Germline loops: CDR1 MNHEY, CDR2 SVGAGI. The CDR3 contains 14 residues. With V trimmed by 6 bases and J by 6 bases, 10 bases remained unmatched. CDR3 in DNA: TGTGCCAGCAGACAGGACAGGGTAGTAGGCGAGCAGTACTTC. Amino acid sequence: CASRQDRVVGEQYF.

This chain links TRBV5-1 with TRBJ2-1; 11 bases are a match to TRBD2. From germline, CDR1 is SGHRS and CDR2 YFSETQ. The CDR3 runs 19 residues. V lost 3 bases, J lost 0 bases, and 11 bases stayed unmatched. The CDR3 loop reads CASSSSVSGGGFSYNEQFF. Here the CDR3 DNA reads TGCGCCAGCAGCTCCTCCGTTAGCGGGGGGGGGTTCTCCTACAATGAGCAGTTCTTC.

The chain joins TRBV24-1 to TRBJ2-1, with 11 bases identical to TRBD2. With V trimmed by 8 bases and J by 7 bases, 15 bases remained unmatched. Germline V gene sequence: CDR1 KGHDR, CDR2 SFDVKD. CDR3 length: 17 residues. The CDR3 region has the DNA TGTGCCACCAAGCGGCTAGCGGGGGGCTCCCTAAAGAATGAGCAGTTCTTC. Amino acid sequence: CATKRLAGGSLKNEQFF.

The rearrangement uses TRBV4-1 and TRBJ1-4; 10 positions match TRBD1. The junction had 3 bases not matched to a gene; V was cut back by 1 base and J by 10 bases. The CDR3 has 14 amino acids. Germline lookup yields CDR1 MGHRA and CDR2 YSYEKL. In DNA form, the CDR3 reads TGCGCCAGCAGCCAAGGACAGGGGGCAGGAAAACTGTTTTTT. It is translated as CASSQGQGAGKLFF.

This chain connects TRBV10-1 to TRBJ1-1, with D possibly being TRBD1 (6 bases). With 0 bases removed from V and 11 bases from J, the gap between germline ends came to 16 bases. The germline CDR1 and CDR2 sequences are WNHNN and SYGVQD (reference sequence). CDR3 length: 14 amino acids. In DNA form, the CDR3 reads TGCGCCAGCAGTGAGTCGGGGACACCTCAGGCTGCTTTCTTT. Its translation is CASSESGTPQAAFF.

This chain joins TRBV6-1 and TRBJ1-2; TRBD1 agrees at 8 bases. Germline assignment: CDR1 MNHNS and CDR2 SASEGT. V was clipped by 3 bases and J by 4 bases; unmatched bases: 7. The CDR3 has 15 residues. The CDR3 bases are TGTGCCAGCAGTGAGGACAGGGAATCGGCCTATGGCTACACCTTC. Protein sequence: CASSEDRESAYGYTF.

This clone was seen at least ten times. The chain is built from TRBV5-4 and TRBJ2-2; 7 bases match TRBD1. The germline V gene encodes CDR1 SGHNT and CDR2 YYREEE (reference sequence). CDR3 size: 14 residues. J gave up 4 bases and V 2 bases, and 2 bases lay outside the gene matches. CDR3 bases: TGTGCCAGCAGCTTTACAGGGGTCACCGGGGAGCTGTTTTTT. Amino acids: CASSFTGVTGELFF.

This sequence joins TRBV29-1 and TRBJ1-5; 9 bases are shared with TRBD1. Trimming at V came to 5 bases and at J to 5 bases, leaving 7 bases not matched to a gene. Germline CDR1 reads SQVTM; CDR2 reads ANQGSEA. CDR3 size: 14 residues. The CDR3 nucleotides are TGCAGCGTTACGGGACAGGGAGTGGATCAGCCCCAGCATTTT. The encoded protein is CSVTGQGVDQPQHF.

This clone has only a few counts. The chain links TRBV24-1 to TRBJ2-1; 7 nucleotides line up with TRBD1. After removal of 2 bases from V and 3 bases from J, the junction contained 6 bases not matched to a gene. Germline V gene lookup returns CDR1 KGHDR and CDR2 SFDVKD. The CDR3 has 16 amino acids. The CDR3 nucleotides are TGTGCCACCAGTGATTGGGGACAGTTCATCTACAATGAGCAGTTCTTC. Protein product: CATSDWGQFIYNEQFF.

The rearrangement uses TRBV11-3 and TRBJ1-1; no firm D call. The germline gives CDR1 SGHNT, CDR2 YENEEA. CDR3 length equals 13 residues. Trimming left V 5 bases short and J 1 base short, with 8 bases between. The CDR3 coding sequence is TGTGCCAGCAGCCTAAGCGAGAACACTGAAGCTTTCTTT. Its translation: CASSLSENTEAFF.